The entry below gives a single T cell receptor (beta chain) sequence along with its context. The data derive from a study of blood T cell repertoires in COVID-19. Turning to the study itself: T cells, B-cell-depleted T cells, or PBMCs provided the cDNA or gDNA that served as material.

V gave up 2 bases and J gave up 4 bases, with 6 bases separating them. Germline lookup yields CDR1 SGHDT and CDR2 YYEEEE. The length of the CDR3 is 13 residues. The assay was immunoSEQ multiplex PCR, and TCRdb's table has in-frame clones only and misses some. The sample lists a few hundred thousand clones; about 90% were seen once. This chain joins TRBV5-6 and TRBJ2-2, with a weak D call TRBD1 (5 bases). This clonotype was obtained from a man aged 40-50 years with acute or convalescent COVID-19. Material for sequencing was peripheral blood. CDR3 coding DNA: TGTGCCAGCAGCTTTGGGGCCACCGGGGAGCTGTTTTTT. Amino acid sequence: CASSFGATGELFF. The full variable domain, in which reference TRBV5-6 and TRBJ2-2 provide the parts outside the CDR3, is DAGVTQSPTHLIKTRGQQVTLRCSPKSGHDTVSWYQQALGQGPQFIFQYYEEEERQRGNFPDRFSGHQFPNYSSELNVNALLLGDSALYLCASSFGATGELFFGEGSRLTVL.